Here is one T cell receptor beta chain with its context. This receptor's antigen is unknown. Per-base quality was not reported, and no clone a single base away is much larger than it. V loses 2 bases of germline sequence and J loses 5 bases, and the interval between the two ends is 10 bases. Including the terminal cysteine and phenylalanine, the CDR3 comprises 14 residues. Left in the record is the CDR3 DNA by itself, 42 bases read in frame from the first base. The germline V gene yields SGHTA for CDR1 and FQGNSA for CDR2. The entry originates in a study of cytomegalovirus exposure and HLA in healthy donors (dated 2017 in TCRdb). Regarding the research as a whole: In an earlier analysis of around 540 of the donors, 276 Gb of sequence data and 90 million to 120 million unique TCR beta sequences from about 179 million T cells were reported. About 300 gigabases of sequencing data and 75 million to 85 million unique TCR sequences made up an early release that covered about 640 HLA-typed donors. The study aimed to test whether cataloging public T cell receptors could reveal signatures of past pathogen exposure. Genome-wide SNP genotypes for about 60% of the 666 donors were used in a later genetic analysis, which treated that subset as a discovery cohort. About five DR-DQ haplotypes were handled as single units for association and clustering, since linkage in the cohort was strong. Donor age, sex, ethnicity and CMV serostatus were compiled together with the repertoire data. The T cell repertoires of under 700 subjects were profiled by immunosequencing and related to cytomegalovirus serostatus. In an earlier analysis of several hundred of the donors, high-throughput TCR beta sequencing was used to judge whether each TCR beta V gene segment behaved as functional or pseudogenic. To predict cytomegalovirus infection status, the study combined high-throughput TCR immunosequencing, statistical association of individual TCRs with disease status, and machine learning. Typing coverage differed by locus: A, B, C, DRB1 and DQB1 were typed in roughly 620-630 donors, DQA1 in 522, DPA1 in some 610, and DPB1 in just under 490. A later analysis re-examined previously published TCR beta repertoires from around 670 donors and added high-resolution HLA genotyping to investigate patterns of TCR occurrence. Rather than drawing on any new phenotypic data, the later analysis identified candidate immune exposures from TCR beta sequences and the way those sequences occurred across donors. The genetic ancestry cluster associated with self-reported Caucasian donors included 70% to 85% of the approximately 400 genotyped donors. All discovery cohort repertoires had been generated using a single sequencing platform. Along with the roughly 670-subject first cohort, a separate validation cohort of over 90 different subjects was used. Across around 400 genotyped donors of the cohort, an average of about 250,000 unique TCR beta nucleotide sequences per donor were sequenced, and 15% to 20% of those sequences were non-productive. Both class I and class II loci were covered by HLA typing, at four-digit resolution. The investigation overall reported the following: The study gave a list of 150 to 200 TCR beta chains associated with cytomegalovirus. An association between a missense DCLRE1C variant and V-gene and J-gene trimming of TCR beta chains was found in a later genetic analysis and replicated in an independent cohort. CMV serostatus was the only immune exposure information available for the cohort. It was suggested by the authors that the approach could potentially be generalized to other disease states and immunological phenotypes. A further reported finding was that TCR beta sequences accurately predicted the HLA-A and HLA-B alleles for most subjects in the first cohort. The earlier analysis of some 540 of the donors excluded some 15 rarely observed V segments, including chromosome 9 orphons, because counts were too low. Linkage disequilibrium might explain the correlated functional status among segregating V segments, but an unknown experimental factor could not be excluded. At a false discovery rate of 0.05, a later analysis linked around 15,000 TCR beta sequences to specific HLA alleles. In a later analysis, the rate of TCR association differed among HLA loci, with DRB1 alleles having the most associated TCRs and HLA-C alleles having the fewest. Because HLA typing was unavailable for some donors at each locus, only the typed subset was used in association tests. Compared with equally common non-associated chains, HLA-associated TCR beta chains in a later analysis were more clonally expanded and had lower generation probabilities. The cohort was sequenced for TCR beta chains only, and without alpha or paired-chain data the features that could be detected were limited. The classifier was reported to diagnose cytomegalovirus status with high specificity and sensitivity in both the original cohort and the validation cohort. The 87-base-pair reads could not distinguish some IMGT-functional V segments, including TRBV6-2 and TRBV6-3, so those segments were excluded. A cluster of highly shared sequence variants was judged likely to represent a technical artifact of the sequencing pipeline. A later analysis reported that several top co-occurrence clusters appeared linked to parvovirus B19, influenza, CMV and Epstein-Barr virus. The presence/absence analyses assumed that sequencing depth was roughly uniform across donors, and that assumption may not be true. In vitro tests confirmed that a few of the cytomegalovirus-associated TCR beta chains recognize cytomegalovirus antigens. While some public TCRs were present in many individuals, most TCR sequences turned up only very rarely across donors. Assigning TCR associations to individual alleles was difficult when HLA alleles, especially DR and DQ, strongly co-occurred. In a later genetic analysis, fewer N-insertions in productive TCRs were reported among donors in an Asian-associated ancestry cluster than the 666-donor mean. An earlier analysis of some 560 of the donors showed that most TCR beta V segments appeared in productive rearrangements either about 87% or about 30% of the time, which broadly matched IMGT annotations. A later analysis found that most CMV-associated TCR beta chains appeared HLA-restricted, with HLA associations seemingly driven largely by CMV exposure.

Libraries were constructed by the immunoSEQ multiplex PCR assay. The multiplex PCR relied on a mix of 60 forward primers for TCR Vbeta segments and 13 reverse primers for TCR Jbeta segments. Amplification of the CDR3 region of rearranged TCR beta genes was performed with a multiplex PCR assay on genomic DNA. On the Illumina HiSeq System, the amplified TCR beta libraries were sequenced as 87-base-pair reads. Under the source paper's analysis protocol: A later analysis counted tens of millions of unique TCR beta chains across the roughly 700 repertoires, and 9 million to 14 million of these chains were shared by at least two donors. To remove PCR and sequencing errors, raw reads were error-corrected and collapsed into unique sequences using a nearest-neighbor algorithm that merged closely related sequences. V, D and J gene segments were assigned by aligning CDR3 sequences to IMGT reference sequences. For a sequence to be retained, at least a six-nucleotide match to both a V gene segment and a J gene segment was required. A rearrangement counted as productive if the CDR3 had no stop codons and remained in frame with V and J, and every other rearrangement counted as non-productive. CDR3 was defined by IMGT convention, running from the second conserved V-encoded cysteine to the conserved J-encoded phenylalanine. The earlier analysis of 587 of the donors excluded sequences that lacked an unambiguous match to a single V gene segment. An earlier analysis of about 590 of the donors classified V segments as functional when productive rearrangements were above 56.7% and as segregating when the standard deviation between donors was above 5%. A statistical classification framework was built to diagnose cytomegalovirus status from the catalog of TCR beta chain sequences. A later analysis assigned V and J genes by comparing TCR nucleotide sequences with IMGT/GENE-DB human TR gene sequences. Using the TCRdist pipeline, a later analysis assigned CDR3 sequences along with most-parsimonious VDJ recombination scenarios. In a later analysis, each TCR beta chain was defined by its CDR3 amino acid sequence together with its V-gene family, and reads lacking a unique V-gene family were excluded. To address suspected cross-contamination and a sequencing artifact, a later analysis removed under 600 highly shared, low-generation-probability nucleotide sequences. In a later analysis, a clonal expansion index for each public chain was calculated from normalized within-repertoire ranks of inferred template counts. A later analysis computed generation probabilities with a VDJ recombination model fitted to out-of-frame rearrangements, and checked the results against IGoR. A later analysis scored TCR-TCR, TCR-HLA and TCR-CMV co-occurrence with hypergeometric tests, applying a repertoire-size bias correction to TCR pairs. In a later analysis, false discovery rates were estimated by permuting HLA or CMV assignments 20 times. In a later analysis, co-occurring TCRs were grouped using DBSCAN, with TCRdist sequence similarity added in when clustering inside HLA-allele-positive subsets. Repertoires with fewer than 30,000 or more than 120,000 public chains, plus five repertoires with anomalous nucleotide sharing, were excluded from co-occurrence clustering. Not all clones reach the TCRdb copy of this immuneACCESS table, which keeps in-frame sequences only. Checked studies attribute under half of the gap to unresolved V genes and leave the rest unexplained. D and trimming were read from the DNA, whereas the V and J calls and clone size are those reported in that table. This sample has about 120,000 clones in its table, and 75% to 85% of those were observed once. The ten largest clones represent approximately 8.8% of the sample.

In total, 500 to 700 healthy bone marrow donors made up the cohort. At the time of sampling, every cohort member was nominally healthy, though immune exposures that went unrecorded were likely present. The donor was CMV seropositive and was included in the group of 270 or so seropositive cohort members. A peripheral blood sample was provided by each donor, and peripheral blood mononuclear cells were used for TCR beta sequencing. Genomic DNA extraction from the blood cell samples was performed with the Qiagen DNeasy Blood Extraction Kit. The material sequenced was PBMCs. The rearranged segments are TRBV7-2 and TRBJ2-1, with a tentative D gene TRBD2 over 5 matching bases. This clonotype was sampled from a female donor in good health and CMV-seropositive. The CDR3: CASSLYGNHNEQFF. In nucleotide form, the sequence is TGTGCCAGCAGCTTATACGGGAATCACAATGAGCAGTTCTTC.